These 29 T cell receptor beta chains were all obtained from the same sample, sequenced in a study of blood T cell repertoires in COVID-19. Some clones are missing from TCRdb's copy, which holds only in-frame ones; the method was immunoSEQ multiplex PCR. The data show under 200,000 clones, with about four fifths seen just once and roughly 2.5% held by the top ten. What was sequenced was peripheral blood. These receptors came from a woman older than 75 with COVID-19, enrolled during active disease.

The chain links TRBV18 to TRBJ2-5, with TRBD1 matching 7 bases. This CDR3 is 13 amino acids long. The V and J ends lost 5 bases and 4 bases, in that order; junction bases with no gene match: 4. Looked up from germline, CDR1 is KGHSH and CDR2 is LQKENI. The CDR3: CASSGTVRETQYF. CDR3 coding DNA: TGTGCCAGCTCAGGGACAGTCCGAGAGACCCAGTACTTC.

In this sample, this clone turned up once. The rearrangement joins TRBV19 to TRBJ2-5, with D perhaps TRBD1 (6 bases). V gave up 5 bases and J gave up 4 bases, with 11 bases separating them. Looked up from germline, CDR1 is LNHDA and CDR2 is SQIVND (reference sequence). This CDR3 has 13 amino acids. The CDR3 sequence: CASSGGRGETQYF. DNA for the CDR3: TGTGCCAGTAGTGGGGGCCGGGGAGAGACCCAGTACTTC. The variable domain in full, with the rest retrieved from reference TRBV19 and TRBJ2-5, is DGGITQSPKYLFRKEGQNVTLSCEQNLNHDAMYWYRQDPGQGLRLIYYSQIVNDFQKGDIAEGYSVSREKKESFPLTVTSAQKNPTAFYLCASSGGRGETQYFGPGTRLLVL.

This chain uses TRBV29-1 with TRBJ2-1; 8 bases fit TRBD1. J lost 9 bases, V lost 6 bases, and 7 bases had no gene match. The CDR3 has 12 residues. Looked up from germline, CDR1 is SQVTM and CDR2 is ANQGSEA. CDR3 in DNA: TGCAGCGTCTCCGGGACAGGCAGTGAGCAGTTCTTC. Translation: CSVSGTGSEQFF.

The chain has TRBV7-8 and TRBJ1-4; D remains unclear. Germline V CDR1 and CDR2: SGHVS, FQNEAQ. The CDR3 consists of 14 residues. The V and J ends lost 5 bases and 0 bases respectively, with 7 bases between them. The CDR3 here is CASSTPATNEKLFF. CDR3 in DNA: TGTGCCAGCAGCACACCAGCAACTAATGAAAAACTGTTTTTT. The whole variable domain, filled in from reference TRBV7-8 and TRBJ1-4, reads GAGVSQSPRYKVAKRGQDVALRCDPISGHVSLFWYQQALGQGPEFLTYFQNEAQLDKSGLPSDRFFAERPEGSVSTLKIQRTQQEDSAVYLCASSTPATNEKLFFGSGTQLSVL.

This rearrangement joins TRBV7-3 to TRBJ2-3; no firm D call. The germline V gene has CDR1 SGHTA and CDR2 FQGTGA. The CDR3 runs 13 residues. Trimming stripped 5 bases from V and 6 bases from J, with 12 bases between. The CDR3 is CASSPFPADTQYF. In DNA form, the CDR3 reads TGTGCCAGCAGCCCCTTCCCCGCGGATACGCAGTATTTT. Variable domain in full (rest from reference TRBV7-3 and TRBJ2-3): GAGVSQTPSNKVTEKGKYVELRCDPISGHTALYWYRQSLGQGPEFLIYFQGTGAADDSGLPNDRFFAVRPEGSVSTLKIQRTERGDSAVYLCASSPFPADTQYFGPGTRLTVL.

Only a few counts were recorded for this clone. The chain is built from TRBV4-1 and TRBJ2-2, with 10 bases fitting TRBD2. Germline V gene lookup returns CDR1 MGHRA and CDR2 YSYEKL. The V gene end was trimmed by 0 bases and the J gene end by 5 bases; junction bases not matched to a gene: 15. This CDR3 has 20 residues. The CDR3 region is CASSQEAGLVGSGRTGELFF. CDR3 DNA: TGCGCCAGCAGCCAAGAAGCAGGACTGGTGGGTAGCGGGAGGACCGGGGAGCTGTTTTTT.

There are a few counts of this clone. The chain employs TRBV19 and TRBJ2-2; D possibly corresponds to TRBD2 (5 bases). The CDR3 totals 14 residues. V shed 2 bases and J shed 1 base, with 5 bases lying between them. Germline-derived CDR1 and CDR2 are LNHDA and SQIVND (reference sequence). The CDR3 loop reads CASSIRGNTGELFF. The CDR3 DNA follows: TGTGCCAGTAGTATACGGGGGAACACCGGGGAGCTGTTTTTT.

This chain links TRBV6-5 with TRBJ2-1; D unresolved. The germline CDR1 and CDR2 sequences are MNHEY and SVGAGI. The CDR3 totals 14 residues. Trimming cost V 11 bases and J 6 bases, with 20 bases left between them. The DNA for the CDR3 is TGTGCCGCAAAAGGTTTCAAGCGTGGCAATGAGCAGTTCTTC. This encodes CAAKGFKRGNEQFF.

The rearrangement uses TRBV30 and TRBJ1-3, with TRBD1 identical over 8 bases. J lost 7 bases, V lost 2 bases, and 7 bases had no gene match. CDR3 length: 14 amino acids. Germline CDR1 and CDR2: GTSNPN and SVGIG (reference sequence). CDR3 amino acids: CAWSPGQGINTIYF. The CDR3 DNA follows: TGTGCCTGGAGTCCCGGACAGGGTATCAACACCATATATTTT.

The chain uses TRBV5-4 and TRBJ2-1; 8 bases align to TRBD2. CDR1 and CDR2 (germline): SGHNT, YYREEE (reference sequence). Trimming took 4 bases from V and 9 from J; bases not matched to a gene: 24. This CDR3 comprises 19 residues. In nucleotides, the CDR3 is TGTGCCAGCAGCAAGAAATGGAATCGGGTCGGCGGGGGGCAGGGTGAGCAGTTCTTC. Translating gives CASSKKWNRVGGGQGEQFF. Using reference TRBV5-4 and TRBJ2-1 for the parts outside the CDR3, the full variable domain is ETGVTQSPTHLIKTRGQQVTLRCSSQSGHNTVSWYQQALGQGPQFIFQYYREEENGRGNFPPRFSGLQFPNYSSELNVNALELDDSALYLCASSKKWNRVGGGQGEQFFGPGTRLTVL.

This clone was seen only once. The genes are TRBV19 and TRBJ1-2; 7 nucleotides align to TRBD1. Germline V lookup: CDR1 LNHDA, CDR2 SQIVND (reference sequence). V was pared by 7 bases and J by 5 bases, with 4 bases of the junction left unmatched. The CDR3 has 12 residues. The CDR3 loop reads CASTPDRYGYTF. The CDR3 region has the DNA TGTGCCAGTACCCCGGACAGGTATGGCTACACCTTC.

The V gene is TRBV10-3, the J gene TRBJ1-2, with 7 bases identical to TRBD1. The V segment lost 1 base and the J segment 6 bases; nucleotides outside the gene matches: 2. Germline V lookup: CDR1 ENHRY, CDR2 SYGVKD. This CDR3 spans 13 amino acids. The CDR3 spells CAISEFDRDGYTF. CDR3 in DNA: TGTGCCATCAGTGAGTTCGACAGGGATGGCTACACCTTC.

This chain connects TRBV12-5 to TRBJ2-4; maybe TRBD2 (6 bases). Germline lookup yields CDR1 LGHNT and CDR2 FRNRAP. Between the trimmed V and J ends, which lost 3 bases and 8 bases, there was a span of 11 bases. The length of the CDR3 is 13 residues. For the CDR3, the DNA is TGTGCTAGTGGTTTCCCAGGAGGGCACATTCAGTACTTC. Encoded protein: CASGFPGGHIQYF.

The chain uses TRBV2 and TRBJ2-7, with 10 nucleotides matching TRBD2. The CDR3 covers 14 residues. The germline V gene has CDR1 SNHLY and CDR2 FYNNEI. With 6 bases clipped from V and 2 bases from J, the junction kept 4 bases outside the gene matches. CDR3 loop: CASSVGLAAYEQYF. Written as DNA, the CDR3 is TGTGCCAGCAGCGTTGGACTAGCGGCCTACGAGCAGTACTTC.

This clone occurred once. This sequence joins TRBV27 and TRBJ2-1; D may be TRBD1 (6 bases). The V gene's germline CDR1 is MNHEY and CDR2 SMNVEV (reference sequence). V gave up 6 bases and J gave up 0 bases, with 27 bases separating them. This CDR3 spans 20 amino acids. This CDR3 is CASRNGGIGQFWGSYNEQFF. DNA of the CDR3: TGTGCCAGCAGAAATGGGGGTATTGGACAGTTCTGGGGCTCCTACAATGAGCAGTTCTTC.

Points on this clone: The sample has other DNA sequences that encode this CDR3 too. The V gene is TRBV27, the J gene TRBJ1-1; no clear D. Per germline, CDR1 MNHEY and CDR2 SMNVEV (reference sequence). Trimming shortened V by 1 base and J by 0 bases, and 12 bases separated the two germline ends. The CDR3 has 16 residues. CDR3 sequence (DNA): TGTGCCAGCAGTTTATATGGAGGCCCCTTGAACACTGAAGCTTTCTTT. As protein: CASSLYGGPLNTEAFF.

This chain connects TRBV2 to TRBJ2-2; possibly TRBD2 for D (5 bases). V shed 6 bases and J shed 6 bases, with 11 bases lying between them. This CDR3 has 13 amino acids. Germline V gene data show CDR1 as SNHLY and CDR2 as FYNNEI. CDR3 bases: TGTGCCAGCAGAGAACTAGTACCCGGGGAGCTGTTTTTT. Encoded protein: CASRELVPGELFF.

V and J are TRBV11-3 and TRBJ2-5, with TRBD1 matching over 10 bases. Germline loops: CDR1 SGHNT, CDR2 YENEEA. With V trimmed by 5 bases and J by 1 base, 7 bases remained unmatched. The CDR3 has 16 residues. Here the CDR3 DNA reads TGTGCCAGCAGCGCCGGGACAGGGGCTTCCCAAGAGACCCAGTACTTC. Translation: CASSAGTGASQETQYF. Complete variable domain (other parts from reference TRBV11-3 and TRBJ2-5): EAGVVQSPRYKIIEKKQPVAFWCNPISGHNTLYWYLQNLGQGPELLIRYENEEAVDDSQLPKDRFSAERLKGVDSTLKIQPAELGDSAVYLCASSAGTGASQETQYFGPGTRLLVL.

The chain joins TRBV27 to TRBJ1-5; no reliable D call. This CDR3 has 14 amino acids. V lost 4 bases, J lost 9 bases, and 16 bases lay in between. Germline V gives CDR1 MNHEY, CDR2 SMNVEV (reference sequence). CDR3 sequence reads: CASSWREGIAPQHF. CDR3 DNA: TGTGCCAGCAGTTGGCGTGAGGGAATTGCGCCCCAGCATTTT.

The V and J genes are TRBV18 and TRBJ2-3, with 9 bases identical to TRBD1. V shed 6 bases, J shed 2 bases, and the junction held 9 bases outside the gene matches. CDR1 KGHSH and CDR2 LQKENI come from the germline V gene. The CDR3 is made up of 16 amino acids. The CDR3 is CASSLTGTGFTDTQYF. In DNA, the CDR3 is TGTGCCAGCTCTTTAACCGGGACAGGGTTCACAGATACGCAGTATTTT.

The table lists this clone with a count of one. Here the CDR3 DNA reads TGTGCCAGCAGTCGACGGAGCTATGGCTACACCTTC. Its protein is CASSRRSYGYTF. The V call is TRBV3-1 (or the pseudogene TRBV3-2), the J call TRBJ1-2; unclear D gene. The CDR3 loop spans 12 amino acids. Deletions cut 6 bases from V and 4 bases from J, with 9 bases between. CDR1 and CDR2 from the germline V gene are LGHDT and YNNKEL (reference sequence).

The chain uses TRBV5-4 and TRBJ2-6, with 8 bases lining up with TRBD1. Losses at the gene ends were 4 bases for V and 2 bases for J; bases not matched to a gene: 2. Germline CDR1 is SGHNT and CDR2 is YYREEE (reference sequence). The CDR3 covers 15 residues. DNA for the CDR3: TGTGCCAGCAGCCTGACAGGGGCTGGGGCCAACGTCCTGACTTTC. It yields the protein CASSLTGAGANVLTF.

This chain uses TRBV10-3 with TRBJ2-1; no definite D call. The length of the CDR3 is 12 residues. Germline V CDR1 and CDR2: ENHRY, SYGVKD. V was clipped by 4 bases and J by 7 bases, with 8 bases between them. DNA of the CDR3: TGTGCCATCAGTGTCCTAGGTAATGAGCAGTTCTTC. It specifies CAISVLGNEQFF.

The rearrangement links TRBV5-5 to TRBJ1-2; TRBD1 matches 9 bases. Looked up from germline, CDR1 is SGHKS and CDR2 is YYEKEE (reference sequence). The junction had 4 bases not matched to a gene; V was cut back by 3 bases and J by 4 bases. The CDR3 extends over 14 amino acids. The chain's CDR3 is CASSSGQGSYGYTF. CDR3 coding DNA: TGTGCCAGCAGCTCGGGACAGGGAAGCTATGGCTACACCTTC.

This clone showed up just a few times. The chain has TRBV6-6 and TRBJ2-7; 10 nucleotides match TRBD1. Per germline, CDR1 MNHNY and CDR2 SVGAGI (reference sequence). This CDR3 has 15 amino acids. V gave up 3 bases and J gave up 3 bases; unmatched junction bases: 5. The CDR3 loop reads CASSYTGTGVYEQYF. CDR3 DNA: TGTGCCAGCAGTTATACCGGGACAGGGGTCTACGAGCAGTACTTC.

This chain connects TRBV5-1 to TRBJ1-3; 7 bases are a match to TRBD1. J gave up 0 bases and V 3 bases, and 3 bases lay outside the gene matches. CDR1 SGHRS and CDR2 YFSETQ come from the germline V gene. The CDR3 is made up of 15 amino acids. CDR3 nucleotide sequence: TGCGCCAGCAGCTCACGGGACAGCTCTGGAAACACCATATATTTT. The encoded protein is CASSSRDSSGNTIYF.

This clone was picked up one time. At one of its ends the junction is not consistent with the germline gene, which may arise from a read error. The chain carries TRBV7-2 and TRBJ2-7, with TRBD2 matching 11 bases. The CDR3 runs 15 residues. Germline loops: CDR1 SGHTA, CDR2 FQGNSA. The CDR3 coding sequence is TGTGCCAGCAGCGTAGCCGGGACTAGCGGATACGAGCAGTACTTC. It is translated as CASSVAGTSGYEQYF.

This chain links TRBV12-5 with TRBJ2-5, with D maybe TRBD2 (6 bases). Per the germline V gene, CDR1 is LGHNT and CDR2 is FRNRAP. The CDR3 sequence is 13 residues long. The V gene lost 0 bases and the J gene lost 5 bases, with 7 bases spanning the gap. The CDR3 loop is CASGLVGRETQYF. The CDR3 nucleotides read TGTGCTAGTGGTTTGGTAGGGAGGGAGACCCAGTACTTC.

V gene TRBV20-1 combines with J gene TRBJ2-3; 7 bases are shared with TRBD2. The length of the CDR3 is 14 residues. V lost 3 bases to trimming and J lost 6 bases; unmatched junction nucleotides: 9. Per germline, CDR1 DFQATT and CDR2 SNEGSKA (reference sequence). The CDR3 region is CSASFIGGRDTQYF. The DNA for the CDR3 is TGCAGTGCTAGTTTTATCGGGGGGAGGGATACGCAGTATTTT.